The 20 T cell receptor beta chains presented below share a single source sample, sequenced in a study of blood T cells in healthy people across ages. Together with a sample-barcoded 5' primer, a J-beta primer mix was included in a second PCR lasting roughly 7 to 11 cycles. A single record per CDR3 protein comes from TCRdb applying MiXCR to the 5' RACE reads. The sample has roughly 1,500,000 distinct CDR3 sequences, 42% seen once. Sequencing used blood. The receptors here all came from a woman aged 18-30 years in good health.

This CDR3 is CASSQTNSIFYGYTF. The DNA for the CDR3 is TGTGCCAGCAGCCAGACTAACTCTATCTTTTATGGCTACACCTTC. This rearrangement joins TRBV7-8 to TRBJ1-2; D is unclear. Trimming pared 5 bases from V and 5 bases from J, leaving 18 bases between. The germline V gene has CDR1 SGHVS and CDR2 FQNEAQ. The CDR3 is 15 amino acids.

This rearrangement joins TRBV19 to TRBJ1-5; 7 nucleotides match TRBD1. The CDR3 spans 14 residues. Germline values: CDR1 LNHDA, CDR2 SQIVND (reference sequence). V lost 9 bases and J lost 3; bases outside the gene matches: 8. The CDR3 region is CASKQGTINQPQHF. In nucleotides, the CDR3 is TGTGCCAGCAAACAGGGGACTATCAATCAGCCCCAGCATTTT.

This clonotype was seen a few times. The chain joins TRBV18 to TRBJ2-7, with 9 nucleotides matching TRBD1. V lost 3 bases to trimming and J lost 7 bases; unmatched junction nucleotides: 10. The germline CDR1 and CDR2 sequences are KGHSH and LQKENI. The CDR3 sequence is 15 residues long. In DNA, the CDR3 is TGTGCCAGCTCACCGGGGACAGGGCTCTTGGGTGAGCAGTACTTC. Translated: CASSPGTGLLGEQYF.

The chain recombines TRBV20-1 with TRBJ2-7, with D hard to call. The germline V gene has CDR1 DFQATT and CDR2 SNEGSKA (reference sequence). This CDR3 contains 12 residues. V gave up 6 bases and J gave up 2 bases, with 11 bases separating them. This CDR3 is CSAPTQAYEQYF. The CDR3 region has the DNA TGCAGTGCCCCGACTCAGGCCTACGAGCAGTACTTC.

This clonotype was detected a few times. The rearrangement uses TRBV5-1 and TRBJ2-3; 8 bases are shared with TRBD2. The V segment lost 0 bases and the J segment 2 bases; nucleotides outside the gene matches: 11. Looked up from germline, CDR1 is SGHRS and CDR2 is YFSETQ. The CDR3 covers 18 residues. Written as DNA, the CDR3 is TGCGCCAGCAGCTTGGGCCCCGGGACTAGGCTTATCACAGATACGCAGTATTTT. Translating it yields CASSLGPGTRLITDTQYF. The variable domain in full, completed from reference TRBV5-1 and TRBJ2-3, reads KAGVTQTPRYLIKTRGQQVTLSCSPISGHRSVSWYQQTPGQGLQFLFEYFSETQRNKGNFPGRFSGRQFSNSRSEMNVSTLELGDSALYLCASSLGPGTRLITDTQYFGPGTRLTVL.

This clonotype was seen a few times. This chain uses TRBV18 with TRBJ2-7; D is possibly TRBD1 or TRBD2 (5 bases each). CDR3 length: 14 residues. Trimming removed 8 bases at V and 2 bases at J, with 16 bases between. Per the germline V gene, CDR1 is KGHSH and CDR2 is LQKENI. Written as DNA, the CDR3 is TGTGCCAGCCAGGGAGATTCGGGAACCTACGAGCAGTACTTC. It yields the protein CASQGDSGTYEQYF.

Worth noting for this clonotype: This may come from a read error, since a much larger clone is one base off. The chain employs TRBV20-1 and TRBJ2-7; the D gene is possibly TRBD2 (6 bases). The CDR3 loop spans 11 amino acids. Germline-derived CDR1 and CDR2 are DFQATT and SNEGSKA (reference sequence). CDR3 sequence reads: CSAREDYEQDF. CDR3 bases: TGCAGTGCTAGAGAGGACTACGAGCAGGACTTC.

Only a few counts were recorded for this clonotype. J is TRBJ2-3 and V is TRBV10-2; TRBD2 matches 7 bases. V was clipped by 6 bases and J by 3 bases; unmatched bases: 9. Germline-derived CDR1 and CDR2 are WSHSY and SAAADI. The CDR3 covers 15 residues. The CDR3 protein is CASSRLAGITDTQYF. Written as DNA, the CDR3 is TGCGCCAGCAGCAGACTAGCCGGGATAACAGATACGCAGTATTTT.

The genes are TRBV24-1 and TRBJ2-3, with TRBD2 matching over 12 bases. Unmatched junction bases numbered 7, after V lost 6 bases and J lost 4 bases. The CDR3 consists of 16 residues. Looked up from germline, CDR1 is KGHDR and CDR2 is SFDVKD. This CDR3 is CATSLTSGSRPDTQYF. The CDR3 nucleotides are TGTGCCACCAGTCTGACTAGCGGGAGTCGGCCAGATACGCAGTATTTT.

The chain employs TRBV28 and TRBJ2-1, with D unclear. Deletions cut 4 bases from V and 8 bases from J, with 12 bases between. The CDR3 covers 13 residues. CDR1 and CDR2 (germline): MDHEN, SYDVKM. The DNA of the CDR3 is TGTGCCAGCAGTTGCGGTACAGTCCATGAGCAGTTCTTC. This sequence encodes CASSCGTVHEQFF.

In this sample, this clonotype turned up a few times. The rearrangement uses TRBV29-1 and TRBJ2-1; 7 positions match TRBD1. Germline values: CDR1 SQVTM, CDR2 ANQGSEA. The junction had 10 bases not matched to a gene; V was cut back by 7 bases and J by 4 bases. CDR3 length: 14 residues. The CDR3 DNA reads as TGCAGCGCCTTACCCCGGGACAGATACAATGAGCAGTTCTTC. Translating it yields CSALPRDRYNEQFF.

V gene TRBV19 combines with J gene TRBJ1-2, with 7 bases fitting TRBD1. The germline gives CDR1 LNHDA, CDR2 SQIVND (reference sequence). The V segment lost 4 bases and the J segment 8 bases; nucleotides outside the gene matches: 22. The length of the CDR3 is 18 residues. This CDR3 reads CASSKRDSQERRAWGYTF. In DNA, the CDR3 is TGTGCCAGTAGTAAACGGGACAGTCAGGAACGCCGTGCCTGGGGCTACACCTTC.

The J gene is TRBJ2-7, the V gene TRBV3-1; D may match TRBD1 or TRBD2 (6 bases each). Trimming removed 1 base from V and 0 bases from J, with 10 bases in between. CDR1 is LGHDT and CDR2 is YNNKEL in the germline V gene (reference sequence). The CDR3 contains 15 residues. The CDR3 sequence: CASSQGGAISYEQYF. In nucleotides, the CDR3 is TGTGCCAGCAGCCAAGGGGGGGCAATCTCCTACGAGCAGTACTTC.

V is TRBV21-1 and J is TRBJ2-4; the D segment call TRBD2 is taken from the table without a DNA check. Near its end, the DNA agrees better with TRBJ2-7, so the J call may be wrong. TRBV21-1 constitutes a pseudogene. The CDR3 has 15 amino acids. This CDR3 reads CASSPGGRDTYEQYF. DNA of the CDR3: TGTGCCAGCAGTCCGGGGGGGAGGGATACCTACGAGCAGTACTTC.

The V gene is TRBV20-1, the J gene TRBJ1-1, with D perhaps matching TRBD1 (6 bases). From germline, CDR1 is DFQATT and CDR2 SNEGSKA (reference sequence). The CDR3 consists of 13 residues. The CDR3 nucleotides read TGCACTCCCAATGGGGGGCGTGCGACTGAAGCTTTCTTT. Translating it yields CTPNGGRATEAFF.

V usage is TRBV10-3 and J usage is TRBJ2-5; tentatively, D is TRBD1 (5 bases). V lost 0 bases and J 11 bases, leaving 22 bases between the germline ends. Germline loops: CDR1 ENHRY, CDR2 SYGVKD. CDR3 length equals 16 residues. The CDR3 DNA is TGTGCCATCAGTGAGTCACAGGTCGGCTCCTACAATGAGCAGTACTTC. Translated: CAISESQVGSYNEQYF.

Concerning this clonotype itself: At one boundary the junction diverges from the germline segment, which might be a read error. The chain employs TRBV25-1 and TRBJ2-7, with 8 bases lining up with TRBD1. Germline CDR1 reads MGHDK; CDR2 reads SYGVNS. This CDR3 contains 14 residues. The CDR3 loop is CASRDRGVSYGQYF. The CDR3 DNA sequence: TGTGCCAGCAGAGACAGGGGCGTCTCCTACGGGCAGTACTTC.

J is TRBJ1-1 and V is TRBV28; TRBD1 is a possible D gene (6 bases). V was trimmed by 6 bases and J by 3 bases, leaving 11 bases between them. The CDR3 runs to 13 residues. Germline-derived CDR1 and CDR2 are MDHEN and SYDVKM. The DNA of the CDR3 is TGTGCCAGCAGGTTCGGGGGGCACACTGAAGCTTTCTTT. Translation gives CASRFGGHTEAFF.

This clonotype was counted between two and nine times. This rearrangement joins TRBV12-5 to TRBJ1-1; D unresolved. Trimming pared 5 bases from V and 1 base from J, leaving 8 bases between. Germline V CDR1 and CDR2: LGHNT, FRNRAP. The CDR3 runs to 13 residues. The CDR3 is CASGNGRNTEAFF. In nucleotides, the CDR3 is TGTGCTAGTGGTAACGGACGGAACACTGAAGCTTTCTTT.

There are a few counts of this clonotype. The V gene is TRBV5-1, the J gene TRBJ2-4; TRBD1 matches at 7 bases. The CDR3 spans 15 residues. CDR1 and CDR2 from the germline V gene are SGHRS and YFSETQ. V trimming: 3 bases; J trimming: 7 bases; junction bases outside the gene matches: 10. The CDR3 region has the DNA TGCGCCAGCAGCTCGACCGGGACAGCGACCAACATTCAGTACTTC. Residues: CASSSTGTATNIQYF.